One sample yielded the 32 T cell receptor beta chains listed below, sequenced in a study of cytomegalovirus exposure and HLA in healthy donors. The PCR used 60 Vbeta and 13 Jbeta primers. Sequenced by immunoSEQ multiplex PCR; TCRdb stores in-frame clones only, minus some. The sample holds 110,000 or so clones, roughly 80% seen once. The sequencing input was PBMCs. The receptor set was obtained from a woman between 35 and 50 years old in good health and CMV-seropositive.

This chain connects TRBV29-1 to TRBJ2-3; 8 bases agree with TRBD2. This CDR3 contains 14 residues. Unmatched junction bases numbered 5, after V lost 5 bases and J lost 1 base. Per germline, CDR1 SQVTM and CDR2 ANQGSEA. The DNA for the CDR3 is TGCAGCGTTCTACTAGCGGCCCGCACAGATACGCAGTATTTT. This translates into CSVLLAARTDTQYF.

The CDR3 here is CASSWDTRNTIYF. The CDR3 nucleotides are TGTGCCAGCAGTTGGGACACAAGGAACACCATATATTTT. The rearrangement uses TRBV28 and TRBJ1-3, with TRBD1 as a possible D gene (6 bases). The V end lost 4 bases, the J end lost 7 bases, and 11 bases lay between the germline ends. Germline V gene sequence: CDR1 MDHEN, CDR2 SYDVKM. The CDR3 length is 13 residues. The entire variable domain, with the rest obtained from reference TRBV28 and TRBJ1-3, is as follows: DVKVTQSSRYLVKRTGEKVFLECVQDMDHENMFWYRQDPGLGLRLIYFSYDVKMKEKGDIPEGYSVSREKKERFSLILESASTNQTSMYLCASSWDTRNTIYFGEGSWLTVV.

The chain links TRBV11-3 to TRBJ2-7, with TRBD2 matching over 9 bases. CDR1 is SGHNT, CDR2 YENEEA, per germline. The trim removed 2 bases at V and 6 bases at J, leaving 11 bases unmatched. There are 16 residues in the CDR3. CDR3 DNA: TGTGCCAGCAGCTTATGGTTCGCGGGAGGGCCCTCCGAGCAGTACTTC. Translated: CASSLWFAGGPSEQYF.

The chain joins TRBV6-5 to TRBJ1-3, with D possibly matching TRBD1 (6 bases). Trimming cost V 8 bases and J 0 bases, with 14 bases left between them. Germline V gives CDR1 MNHEY, CDR2 SVGAGI. The length of the CDR3 is 15 residues. The CDR3 DNA sequence: TGTGCCAGCGGTTCGACAGGCTCCTCTGGAAACACCATATATTTT. This encodes CASGSTGSSGNTIYF.

V is TRBV11-1 and J is TRBJ2-4; 10 bases fit TRBD1. After removal of 2 bases from V and 13 bases from J, the junction contained 2 bases not matched to a gene. This CDR3 is 12 amino acids long. CDR1 and CDR2 (germline): SGHAT, FQDESV (reference sequence). CDR3 bases: TGTGCCAGCAGCTTACGGACAGGGGGACAGTACTTC. Protein: CASSLRTGGQYF.

On this clone itself: One end of the junction does not line up with germline, which may come from a read error. The CDR3 loop reads CSSSNYAADTQYF. The CDR3 nucleotides read TGTTCCAGCAGTAACTATGCGGCAGATACGCAGTATTTT. This chain uses TRBV7-9 with TRBJ2-3; D remains ambiguous. The CDR3 is 13 amino acids. From germline, CDR1 is SEHNR and CDR2 FQNEAQ (reference sequence).

V usage is TRBV28 and J usage is TRBJ1-3, with no clear D. Germline V CDR1 and CDR2: MDHEN, SYDVKM. V dropped 2 bases and J dropped 0 bases, with 8 bases sitting between them. This CDR3 spans 15 amino acids. CDR3 protein: CASSLGRSSGNTIYF. CDR3 in DNA: TGTGCCAGCAGTTTAGGGCGAAGCTCTGGAAACACCATATATTTT.

This chain joins TRBV5-5 and TRBJ1-6; tentative D call: TRBD1 (6 bases). Germline V gives CDR1 SGHKS, CDR2 YYEKEE (reference sequence). Trimming stripped 3 bases from V and 3 bases from J, with 22 bases between. The CDR3 is 19 amino acids. The CDR3 is CASSWYILQGSIYNSPLHF. For the CDR3, the DNA is TGTGCCAGCAGCTGGTATATCCTACAGGGCTCCATCTATAATTCACCCCTCCACTTT.

This chain uses TRBV7-9 with TRBJ2-1; 9 nucleotides match TRBD2. The CDR3 is 16 residues long. Germline V lookup: CDR1 SEHNR, CDR2 FQNEAQ (reference sequence). Trimming removed 5 bases from V and 7 bases from J; junction bases left unmatched: 12. The CDR3 here is CASSGIPGLATNEQFF. CDR3 DNA: TGTGCCAGCAGCGGAATTCCGGGACTAGCTACGAATGAGCAGTTCTTC.

The J gene is TRBJ1-1, the V gene TRBV7-9, with a tentative D call TRBD1 (5 bases). This CDR3 region has 16 residues. Trimming pared 1 base from V and 8 bases from J, leaving 20 bases between. Germline loops: CDR1 SEHNR, CDR2 FQNEAQ (reference sequence). CDR3 DNA sequence: TGTGCCAGCAGCTTAGGGGGCCACGGTGGGTACGCCGAAGCTTTCTTT. This sequence encodes CASSLGGHGGYAEAFF.

CDR3 in DNA: TGTGCCAGCAGCTCCGTAGCGGGGTCCTACGAGCAGTACTTC. Translation: CASSSVAGSYEQYF. V usage is TRBV5-4 and J usage is TRBJ2-7; 8 positions agree with TRBD2. The J segment lost 1 base and the V segment lost 3 bases, leaving 3 bases of the junction unmatched. CDR3 length: 14 amino acids. The germline V gene encodes CDR1 SGHNT and CDR2 YYREEE (reference sequence).

V is TRBV18 and J is TRBJ2-7; 9 nucleotides agree with TRBD1. J was trimmed by 7 bases and V by 6 bases; bases with no gene match: 7. The length of the CDR3 is 13 residues. The V gene's germline CDR1 is KGHSH and CDR2 LQKENI. The chain's CDR3 is CASSSQGAGEQYF. DNA for the CDR3: TGTGCCAGCTCCTCACAGGGGGCAGGTGAGCAGTACTTC.

The V call is TRBV5-1, the J call TRBJ2-5; 8 bases map to TRBD2. The CDR3 loop spans 15 amino acids. The V gene end was trimmed by 0 bases and the J gene end by 3 bases; junction bases not matched to a gene: 4. Germline CDR1 is SGHRS and CDR2 is YFSETQ. The DNA for the CDR3 is TGCGCCAGCAGCTTGGGGTCAGCGGGGGAAGAGACCCAGTACTTC. Translating it yields CASSLGSAGEETQYF.

The V gene is TRBV11-3, the J gene TRBJ1-3; D call uncertain. V lost 1 base, J lost 0 bases, and 7 bases lay in between. The CDR3 is 15 amino acids. The V gene's germline CDR1 is SGHNT and CDR2 YENEEA. The CDR3 nucleotides read TGTGCCAGCAGCTTAGGCGAGGGCTCTGGAAACACCATATATTTT. It encodes CASSLGEGSGNTIYF.

This clone occurred a few times. The rearrangement links TRBV6-6 to TRBJ1-4; TRBD1 agrees at 7 bases. From germline, CDR1 is MNHNY and CDR2 SVGAGI (reference sequence). The CDR3 covers 14 residues. Trimming at V came to 5 bases and at J to 6 bases, leaving 6 bases not matched to a gene. CDR3 region: CASSKQGTHEKLFF. The DNA of the CDR3 is TGTGCCAGCAGTAAACAGGGGACGCATGAAAAACTGTTTTTT.

The V call is TRBV19, the J call TRBJ2-3, with TRBD2 matching 7 bases. Germline V gives CDR1 LNHDA, CDR2 SQIVND (reference sequence). There are 13 residues in the CDR3. V shed 3 bases and J 3 bases; nucleotides not matched to a gene: 0. In DNA form, the CDR3 reads TGTGCCAGTAGTATGGGACTAACAGATACGCAGTATTTT. It yields the protein CASSMGLTDTQYF.

The V gene is TRBV11-2, the J gene TRBJ2-7; no definite D call. The CDR3 totals 13 residues. With 0 bases removed from V and 3 bases from J, the gap between germline ends came to 6 bases. Germline V lookup: CDR1 SGHAT, CDR2 FQNNGV. The CDR3 is CASSLDGIYEQYF. The CDR3 bases are TGTGCCAGCAGCTTAGATGGCATCTACGAGCAGTACTTC.

The chain is built from TRBV19 and TRBJ1-2; possibly TRBD1 for D (6 bases). V was shortened by 10 bases and J by 3 bases, with 21 bases between the two germline ends. The CDR3 runs 15 residues. The germline gives CDR1 LNHDA, CDR2 SQIVND (reference sequence). DNA for the CDR3: TGTGCCACCCAAGGGGGGGCGGGGGTTTACTATGGCTACACCTTC. Translating gives CATQGGAGVYYGYTF.

The rearrangement joins TRBV28 to TRBJ1-1; 8 bases align to TRBD1. The junction had 10 bases not matched to a gene; V was cut back by 3 bases and J by 1 base. The CDR3 runs 17 residues. Germline CDR1 and CDR2: MDHEN and SYDVKM. The CDR3 region is CASSLRQGTLTNTEAFF. CDR3 nucleotide sequence: TGTGCCAGCAGTTTGAGACAGGGGACCCTAACGAACACTGAAGCTTTCTTT. Based on the CDR3 plus reference TRBV28 and TRBJ1-1, the full variable domain is DVKVTQSSRYLVKRTGEKVFLECVQDMDHENMFWYRQDPGLGLRLIYFSYDVKMKEKGDIPEGYSVSREKKERFSLILESASTNQTSMYLCASSLRQGTLTNTEAFFGQGTRLTVV.

This rearrangement joins TRBV2 to TRBJ1-1, with D uncertain. In germline, CDR1 is SNHLY, CDR2 FYNNEI. Trimming pared 2 bases from V and 1 base from J, leaving 11 bases between. CDR3 length: 15 residues. This CDR3 is CASSEWPDSNTEAFF. CDR3 nucleotide sequence: TGTGCCAGCAGTGAATGGCCTGACTCGAACACTGAAGCTTTCTTT.

The chain links TRBV28 to TRBJ1-2, with D perhaps TRBD1 (5 bases). Deletions cut 6 bases from V and 7 bases from J, with 18 bases between. Germline V gene lookup returns CDR1 MDHEN and CDR2 SYDVKM. The CDR3 runs 14 residues. The CDR3 DNA reads TGTGCCAGCAGACCAAGGCGGGGGTGGGCTGGCTACACCTTC. It codes for CASRPRRGWAGYTF.

This rearrangement joins TRBV11-3 to TRBJ2-7; 7 bases are a match to TRBD2. Germline CDR1 SGHNT, CDR2 YENEEA. This CDR3 region has 14 residues. With V trimmed by 1 base and J by 3 bases, 3 bases remained unmatched. For the CDR3, the DNA is TGTGCCAGCAGCTTAGCTCGCGGGAGCTACGAGCAGTACTTC. It is translated as CASSLARGSYEQYF. Supplemented by reference TRBV11-3 and TRBJ2-7, the full variable domain reads EAGVVQSPRYKIIEKKQPVAFWCNPISGHNTLYWYLQNLGQGPELLIRYENEEAVDDSQLPKDRFSAERLKGVDSTLKIQPAELGDSAVYLCASSLARGSYEQYFGPGTRLTVT.

In this sample, this clone turned up a few times. The chain couples TRBV28 to TRBJ1-4, with TRBD1 identical over 7 bases. The germline CDR1 and CDR2 sequences are MDHEN and SYDVKM. V shed 3 bases, J shed 4 bases, and the junction held 2 bases outside the gene matches. This CDR3 has 14 residues. The CDR3 reads CASSFQGGNEKLFF. DNA of the CDR3: TGTGCCAGCAGTTTCCAGGGGGGTAATGAAAAACTGTTTTTT. The entire variable domain, with the rest obtained from reference TRBV28 and TRBJ1-4, is as follows: DVKVTQSSRYLVKRTGEKVFLECVQDMDHENMFWYRQDPGLGLRLIYFSYDVKMKEKGDIPEGYSVSREKKERFSLILESASTNQTSMYLCASSFQGGNEKLFFGSGTQLSVL.

The chain links TRBV7-2 to TRBJ1-2; D is possibly TRBD1 (6 bases). The CDR3 covers 14 residues. Germline assignment: CDR1 SGHTA and CDR2 FQGNSA. V was shortened by 5 bases and J by 4 bases, with 14 bases between the two germline ends. CDR3 sequence reads: CASSPTTGIYGYTF. The CDR3, as DNA: TGTGCCAGCAGCCCCACTACAGGGATCTATGGCTACACCTTC.

The CDR3 bases are TGTGCCAGCTCACCGCCCCGGGGGAACACCGGGGAGCTGTTTTTT. It specifies CASSPPRGNTGELFF. The chain carries TRBV18 and TRBJ2-2; D may be TRBD2 (5 bases). CDR3 length: 15 residues. V was shortened by 3 bases and J by 1 base, with 9 bases between the two germline ends. The germline V gene encodes CDR1 KGHSH and CDR2 LQKENI.

The chain joins TRBV7-9 to TRBJ1-2; tentatively, D is TRBD1 (5 bases). The CDR3 has 12 amino acids. Deletions cut 6 bases from V and 7 bases from J, with 12 bases between. Germline assignment: CDR1 SEHNR and CDR2 FQNEAQ (reference sequence). The CDR3 DNA reads as TGTGCCAGCAGGGGGCTGTTGCTTGGCTACACCTTC. Encoded protein: CASRGLLLGYTF.

The chain joins TRBV28 to TRBJ1-5; 8 bases line up with TRBD1. The V gene's germline CDR1 is MDHEN and CDR2 SYDVKM. There are 14 residues in the CDR3. With V trimmed by 7 bases and J by 6 bases, 8 bases remained unmatched. CDR3 nucleotides: TGTGCCAGCAATCAGGACAGGGATAGTCAGCCCCAGCATTTT. Protein: CASNQDRDSQPQHF.

This chain joins TRBV7-8 and TRBJ1-4, with no clear D. V was cut by 1 base and J by 0 bases, with 12 bases left in between. The V gene's germline CDR1 is SGHVS and CDR2 FQNEAQ. There are 17 residues in the CDR3. This chain's CDR3 is CASSLVASAATNEKLFF. The CDR3 coding sequence is TGTGCCAGCAGCTTAGTAGCGTCAGCGGCAACTAATGAAAAACTGTTTTTT.

The V and J genes are TRBV4-1 and TRBJ2-7; 11 nucleotides match TRBD1. In germline, CDR1 is MGHRA, CDR2 YSYEKL. The CDR3 runs to 16 residues. The V gene end was trimmed by 3 bases and the J gene end by 3 bases; junction bases not matched to a gene: 7. CDR3 nucleotide sequence: TGCGCCAGCAGCCATTCTAGGACAGGGGGCTTCTACGAGCAGTACTTC. This codes for CASSHSRTGGFYEQYF.

This clone was seen only once. The V and J genes are TRBV28 and TRBJ1-2; no clear D. The germline gives CDR1 MDHEN, CDR2 SYDVKM. This CDR3 region has 14 residues. V was trimmed by 1 base and J by 5 bases, leaving 11 bases between them. CDR3 nucleotide sequence: TGTGCCAGCAGTTTATTCGGCAGGCAATATGGCTACACCTTC. Amino acid sequence: CASSLFGRQYGYTF.

The rearrangement links TRBV2 to TRBJ1-6; 9 nucleotides agree with TRBD1. J gave up 7 bases and V 7 bases, and 5 bases lay outside the gene matches. Germline-derived CDR1 and CDR2 are SNHLY and FYNNEI. The CDR3 is 14 residues long. CDR3 sequence (DNA): TGTGCCAGCATTCCCGACAGGGGGAATTCACCCCTCCACTTT. This encodes CASIPDRGNSPLHF. Together with reference TRBV2 and TRBJ1-6, the CDR3 gives the full variable domain: EPEVTQTPSHQVTQMGQEVILRCVPISNHLYFYWYRQILGQKVEFLVSFYNNEISEKSEIFDDQFSVERPDGSNFTLKIRSTKLEDSAMYFCASIPDRGNSPLHFGNGTRLTVT.

Worth noting for this clone: The same CDR3 also results from other DNA sequences found in this sample. V gene TRBV28 combines with J gene TRBJ1-1; D is uncertain. Trimming removed 4 bases from V and 0 bases from J, with 6 bases in between. The germline V gene encodes CDR1 MDHEN and CDR2 SYDVKM. This CDR3 comprises 13 residues. CDR3 sequence reads: CASSYRLNTEAFF. For the CDR3, the DNA is TGTGCCAGCAGTTACAGATTGAACACTGAAGCTTTCTTT.